This T cell receptor (beta chain) came from a study of cytomegalovirus exposure and HLA in healthy donors. The overall study: Earlier, approximately 190 million T cells were analyzed, and 95 million to 140 million unique TCR beta sequences were found among them.

Whole-study results and caveats: Productive status was seen about 87% or about 30% of the time for most TCR beta V segments in an earlier analysis. It was reported in a later analysis that an Asian-associated ancestry cluster showed fewer N-insertions than the 666-donor mean.

Concerning this clone itself: Its antigen is not identified.

Unrecorded immune exposures were likely, despite nominal health at sampling. J lost 9 bases, V lost 1 base, and 16 bases had no gene match. From germline, CDR1 is SGHAT and CDR2 FQNNGV. CDR3 length equals 18 residues. A multiplex PCR was run with 60 Vbeta primers and 13 Jbeta primers. Measured with immunoSEQ multiplex PCR; TCRdb has only the in-frame clones, and not every one. The sample lists more than 150,000 clones; 70% to 80% were seen once. This sequence was found in a man between 35 and 55 years old in good health and CMV-seronegative. V and J are TRBV11-2 and TRBJ2-1, with TRBD2 matching over 9 bases. The source material was PBMCs. CDR3 region: CASSLAPPGLAFRGEQFF. The DNA of the CDR3 is TGTGCCAGCAGCTTAGCCCCCCCGGGACTAGCCTTCCGGGGTGAGCAGTTCTTC.